This T cell receptor beta chain originates from a study of blood T cell repertoires in COVID-19. About the study: Material from acute and convalescent COVID-19 was sourced from the United States, Italy and Spain. T cells, B-cell-depleted T cells, or PBMCs supplied cDNA or gDNA.

Assay: immunoSEQ multiplex PCR; the TCRdb copy retains only in-frame clones and omits some. The sample has about 120,000 clones, 65% to 90% seen once. CDR1 SGHRS and CDR2 YFSETQ come from the germline V gene. V dropped 6 bases and J dropped 7 bases, with 19 bases sitting between them. The CDR3 sequence is 14 residues long. The chain employs TRBV5-1 and TRBJ1-2, with TRBD1 as a possible D gene (6 bases). The sequence was collected from a woman aged 55-69 years with acute or convalescent COVID-19. The sequenced sample was peripheral blood. CDR3 region: CASNEGWGRSGYTF. CDR3 nucleotide sequence: TGCGCCAGCAACGAAGGGTGGGGGCGGAGTGGCTACACCTTC.